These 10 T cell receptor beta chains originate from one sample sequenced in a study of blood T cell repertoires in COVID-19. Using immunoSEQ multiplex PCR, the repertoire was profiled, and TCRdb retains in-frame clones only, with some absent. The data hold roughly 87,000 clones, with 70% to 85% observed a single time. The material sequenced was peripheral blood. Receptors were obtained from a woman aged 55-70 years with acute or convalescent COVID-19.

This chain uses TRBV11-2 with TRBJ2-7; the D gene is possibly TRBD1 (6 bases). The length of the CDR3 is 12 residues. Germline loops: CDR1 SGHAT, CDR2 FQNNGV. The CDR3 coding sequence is TGTGCTTCGAGGACAGCCTCCTACGAGCAGTACTTC. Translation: CASRTASYEQYF.

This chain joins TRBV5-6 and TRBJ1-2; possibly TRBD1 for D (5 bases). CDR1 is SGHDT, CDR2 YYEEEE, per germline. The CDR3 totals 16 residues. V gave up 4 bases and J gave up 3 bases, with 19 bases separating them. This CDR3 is CASSPREGEKYYGYTF. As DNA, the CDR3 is TGTGCCAGCAGCCCCAGGGAGGGAGAAAAGTACTATGGCTACACCTTC.

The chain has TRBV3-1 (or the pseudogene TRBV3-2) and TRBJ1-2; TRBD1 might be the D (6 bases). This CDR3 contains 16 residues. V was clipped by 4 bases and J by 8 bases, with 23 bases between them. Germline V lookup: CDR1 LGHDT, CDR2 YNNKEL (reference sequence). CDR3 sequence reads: CASSPLQGNPSYGYTF. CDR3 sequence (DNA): TGTGCCAGCAGCCCCTTACAGGGAAATCCTTCGTACGGCTACACCTTC.

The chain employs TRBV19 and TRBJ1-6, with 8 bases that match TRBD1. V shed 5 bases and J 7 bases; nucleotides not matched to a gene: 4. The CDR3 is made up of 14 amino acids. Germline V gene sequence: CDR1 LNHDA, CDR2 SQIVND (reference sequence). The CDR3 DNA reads TGTGCCAGTAGTTTCAGGGGGCAGAATTCACCCCTCCACTTT. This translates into CASSFRGQNSPLHF.

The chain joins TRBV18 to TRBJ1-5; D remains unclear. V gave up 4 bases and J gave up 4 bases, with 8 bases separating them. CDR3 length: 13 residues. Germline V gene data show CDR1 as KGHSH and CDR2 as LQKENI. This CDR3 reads CASSREFNQPQHF. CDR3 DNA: TGTGCCAGCTCACGAGAGTTTAATCAGCCCCAGCATTTT.

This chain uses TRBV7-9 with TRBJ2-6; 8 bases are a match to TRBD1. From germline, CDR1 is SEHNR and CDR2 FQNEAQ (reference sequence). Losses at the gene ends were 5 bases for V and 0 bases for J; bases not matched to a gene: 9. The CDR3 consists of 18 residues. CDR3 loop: CASSPRTGLPSGANVLTF. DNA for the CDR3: TGTGCCAGCAGCCCCCGGACAGGGTTACCCTCTGGGGCCAACGTCCTGACTTTC.

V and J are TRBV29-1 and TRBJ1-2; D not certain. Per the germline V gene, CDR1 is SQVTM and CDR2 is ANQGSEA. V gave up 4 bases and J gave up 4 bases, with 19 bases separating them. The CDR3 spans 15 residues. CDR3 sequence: CSVGVYDGLSYGYTF. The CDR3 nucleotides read TGCAGCGTTGGGGTATACGACGGGTTAAGCTATGGCTACACCTTC.

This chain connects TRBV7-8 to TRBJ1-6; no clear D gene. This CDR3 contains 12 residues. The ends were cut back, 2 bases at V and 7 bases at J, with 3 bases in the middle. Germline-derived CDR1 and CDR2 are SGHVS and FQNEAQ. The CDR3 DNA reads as TGTGCCAGCAGCTTACAAAATTCACCCCTCCACTTT. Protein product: CASSLQNSPLHF.

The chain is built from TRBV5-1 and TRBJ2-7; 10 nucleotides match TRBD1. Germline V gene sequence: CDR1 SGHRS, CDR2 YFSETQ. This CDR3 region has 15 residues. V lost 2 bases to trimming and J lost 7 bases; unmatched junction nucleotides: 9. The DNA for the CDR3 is TGCGCCAGCAGCTTTCAGACAGGGGGCATGGGGGAGCAGTACTTC. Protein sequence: CASSFQTGGMGEQYF.

CDR3 sequence reads: CASSLRDRFSPLHF. The CDR3 DNA reads as TGTGCCAGCAGTTTACGGGACAGGTTTTCACCCCTCCACTTT. The genes are TRBV27 and TRBJ1-6; TRBD1 matches at 8 bases. Germline assignment: CDR1 MNHEY and CDR2 SMNVEV (reference sequence). The CDR3 runs to 14 residues. The ends lost 2 bases at V and 9 bases at J; junction bases unmatched: 3.